A selection of T cell receptor beta chains follows, all from one sample in a study of response to subunit inactivated influenza vaccine. TCRdb re-analysed the RT-PCR reads in MiXCR, keeping a single row per CDR3 protein. The repertoire holds 650,000 to 800,000 distinct CDR3 sequences, with approximately 15% as singletons. Sample: PBMCs from blood, taken 14 to 15 days before vaccination. Source of these receptors: a man aged 45-60 years who received an inactivated influenza vaccine. The CDR3 runs from the conserved cysteine through the conserved F or W. Each record gives: D gene, clone size, V gene, J gene, CDR3 protein, CDR3 DNA. The D gene is left open where the match is weak. Expanded clones are given a class, and other clones once, few, many or no size at all.

>-|-|TRBV6-1|TRBJ2-5
CASSATWYQETQYF
TGTGCCAGCAGTGCGACATGGTACCAAGAGACCCAGTACTTC
>TRBD1|-|TRBV7-2|TRBJ2-3
CASRQGGPTDTQYF
TGTGCCAGCAGACAGGGGGGACCAACAGATACGCAGTATTTT
>TRBD1|-|TRBV7-2|TRBJ2-7
CASSLAGQGVGEQYF
TGTGCCAGCAGCTTAGCGGGGCAGGGGGTAGGGGAGCAGTACTTC
>-|many|TRBV5-1|TRBJ2-7
CASSSGLDEQYF
TGCGCCAGCAGCTCCGGGTTGGACGAGCAGTACTTC
>TRBD2|-|TRBV5-1|TRBJ2-3
CASSRGGRTDTQYF
TGCGCCAGCAGCCGGGGGGGCCGCACAGATACGCAGTATTTT
>TRBD2|few|TRBV5-1|TRBJ2-7
CASSSRFSGEPYEQYF
TGCGCCAGCAGCTCAAGATTTAGCGGGGAGCCCTACGAGCAGTACTTC
>TRBD1|-|TRBV6-2/TRBV6-3|TRBJ2-7
CASSKPQGATSEQYF
TGTGCCAGCAGTAAGCCACAGGGGGCTACTTCCGAGCAGTACTTC
>TRBD2|many|TRBV24-1|TRBJ2-1
CATSDPRGAGGINEQFF
TGTGCCACCAGTGACCCGAGAGGAGCGGGAGGGATCAATGAGCAGTTCTTC
>-|-|TRBV20-1|TRBJ2-7
CSAPGQMNTYEQYF
TGCAGTGCTCCAGGACAGATGAATACCTACGAGCAGTACTTC
>-|few|TRBV30|TRBJ2-5
CAWRKDTTQETQYF
TGTGCCTGGAGGAAGGATACCACACAAGAGACCCAGTACTTC
>-|few|TRBV5-1|TRBJ2-1
CASSTQVAEQFF
TGCGCCAGCAGCACGCAGGTCGCTGAGCAGTTCTTC
>TRBD2|-|TRBV24-1|TRBJ2-1
CATSGAGGWVQFF
TGTGCCACGAGTGGGGCGGGAGGTTGGGTGCAGTTCTTC
>TRBD2|few|TRBV5-1|TRBJ2-5
CASRAGTSSGETQYF
TGCGCCAGCAGGGCGGGGACTAGCTCCGGCGAGACCCAGTACTTC
>-|-|TRBV4-1|TRBJ2-4
CASSKEGLLLAKNIQYF
TGCGCCAGCAGCAAAGAGGGATTACTTCTAGCCAAAAACATTCAGTACTTC
>TRBD2|few|TRBV20-1|TRBJ2-3
CSAGDLAGTDTQYF
TGCAGTGCTGGGGACCTAGCGGGCACAGATACGCAGTATTTT
>-|-|TRBV12-3/TRBV12-4|TRBJ2-7
CASSFRTVLFYEQYF
TGTGCCAGCAGTTTTAGGACAGTCCTTTTCTACGAGCAGTACTTC
>TRBD1|-|TRBV2|TRBJ2-3
CASGQGTQYF
TGTGCCAGCGGACAGGGTACGCAGTATTTT
>TRBD1|few|TRBV5-5|TRBJ2-7
CATAPGRGLEDEQYF
TGTGCCACCGCCCCGGGCAGGGGGCTTGAAGACGAGCAGTACTTC
>TRBD1|-|TRBV4-1|TRBJ2-4
CASSQPTGGRAKNIQYF
TGCGCCAGCAGCCAGCCAACAGGGGGGAGGGCCAAAAACATTCAGTACTTC
>TRBD2|-|TRBV10-3|TRBJ2-1
CAIRTSGYNEQFF
TGTGCCATCAGGACTAGCGGCTATAATGAGCAGTTCTTC
>TRBD2|many|TRBV4-1|TRBJ2-1
CASSQERGATNKQFF
TGCGCCAGCAGCCAAGAGCGGGGGGCTACCAATAAGCAGTTCTTC
>-|-|TRBV19|TRBJ2-3
CASSIRRGRTDTQYF
TGTGCCAGTAGTATCCGGCGGGGCCGCACAGATACGCAGTATTTT
>TRBD2|-|TRBV28|TRBJ2-7
CASRLGTTYEQYF
TGTGCCAGCAGGCTCGGGACTACCTACGAGCAGTACTTC
>-|many|TRBV12-3/TRBV12-4|TRBJ2-2
CASSRRLGTRTGELFF
TGTGCCAGCAGTCGCCGGCTGGGGACGCGCACCGGGGAGCTGTTTTTT
>TRBD2|few|TRBV7-2|TRBJ2-1
CASRGGGQGNEQFF
TGTGCCAGCAGGGGCGGGGGGCAGGGCAATGAGCAGTTCTTC
>-|few|TRBV7-9|TRBJ2-2
CASSLNRETGELFF
TGTGCCAGCAGCTTAAACAGGGAGACCGGGGAGCTGTTTTTT
>TRBD1|-|TRBV2|TRBJ1-6
CATFPGTGTYNSPLHF
TGTGCCACTTTTCCCGGGACAGGGACCTATAATTCACCCCTCCACTTT
>TRBD2|-|TRBV25-1|TRBJ2-2
CASRGTSGTKRPGELFF
TGTGCCAGCAGAGGGACTAGCGGGACAAAGCGGCCCGGGGAGCTGTTTTTT
>TRBD1|many|TRBV12-3/TRBV12-4|TRBJ1-2
CASSTGGYGYTF
TGTGCCAGCAGTACAGGGGGCTATGGCTACACCTTC
>TRBD2|few|TRBV15|TRBJ2-1
CATSGEGGGFSYNEQFF
TGTGCCACCAGCGGGGAGGGCGGGGGGTTCTCCTACAATGAGCAGTTCTTC
>-|few|TRBV7-2|TRBJ1-3
CAISPRRGNTIYF
TGTGCCATCAGCCCGAGGAGGGGAAACACCATATATTTT
>-|-|TRBV10-1|TRBJ2-7
CASSDGYYEQYF
TGCGCCAGCAGTGACGGGTACTACGAGCAGTACTTC
>-|few|TRBV30|TRBJ1-2
CAWSLALGANYGYTF
TGTGCCTGGAGCCTAGCCTTGGGAGCTAACTATGGCTACACCTTC